The 4 T cell receptor beta chains below all came from one sample that was sequenced in a study of early T cells in non-severe SARS-CoV-2 infection. One entry per CDR3 protein results from TCRdb running MiXCR on the 5' RACE reads. The repertoire holds some 61,000 distinct CDR3 sequences, with around 9% as singletons. The sequenced sample consisted of whole blood. Receptors were obtained from an adult who was a healthcare worker with PCR-confirmed SARS-CoV-2 infection or an uninfected control (not recorded which).

This clonotype has a handful of counts. The gene calls are TRBV6-6 and TRBJ2-1; a weak D match, TRBD2 (6 bases). V lost 8 bases and J lost 7, with 21 bases in between. Germline V gene lookup returns CDR1 MNHNY and CDR2 SVGAGI (reference sequence). CDR3 length: 15 amino acids. CDR3 sequence: CASGNRDSRVNEQFF. The CDR3 bases are TGTGCCAGCGGCAACCGGGACTCCAGAGTTAATGAGCAGTTCTTC.

This clonotype was seen a handful of times. The V gene is TRBV9, the J gene TRBJ1-2; 7 bases align to TRBD1. V lost 4 bases, J lost 6 bases, and 3 bases stayed unmatched. This CDR3 has 12 amino acids. Per germline, CDR1 SGDLS and CDR2 YYNGEE. CDR3 nucleotides: TGTGCCAGCAGCCGGGACAGCGATGGCTACACCTTC. Protein product: CASSRDSDGYTF.

This clonotype occurred many times. The chain links TRBV11-2 to TRBJ2-3; 8 nucleotides line up with TRBD2. From germline, CDR1 is SGHAT and CDR2 FQNNGV. Unmatched junction bases numbered 3, after V lost 3 bases and J lost 1 base. The CDR3 totals 15 residues. The chain's CDR3 is CASSLLAGRTDTQYF. CDR3 sequence (DNA): TGTGCCAGCAGCTTGCTAGCGGGCCGCACAGATACGCAGTATTTT.

This clonotype was counted at least ten times. The V and J genes are TRBV29-1 and TRBJ1-2; D not resolved. The length of the CDR3 is 12 residues. V lost 6 bases and J lost 6, with 14 bases in between. CDR1 and CDR2 from the germline V gene are SQVTM and ANQGSEA. CDR3 DNA: TGCAGCGTGACCCTAACACCCCATGGCTACACCTTC. Its translation is CSVTLTPHGYTF. The entire variable domain, with the rest obtained from reference TRBV29-1 and TRBJ1-2, is as follows: SAVISQKPSRDICQRGTSLTIQCQVDSQVTMMFWYRQQPGQSLTLIATANQGSEATYESGFVIDKFPISRPNLTFSTLTVSNMSPEDSSIYLCSVTLTPHGYTFGSGTRLTVV.